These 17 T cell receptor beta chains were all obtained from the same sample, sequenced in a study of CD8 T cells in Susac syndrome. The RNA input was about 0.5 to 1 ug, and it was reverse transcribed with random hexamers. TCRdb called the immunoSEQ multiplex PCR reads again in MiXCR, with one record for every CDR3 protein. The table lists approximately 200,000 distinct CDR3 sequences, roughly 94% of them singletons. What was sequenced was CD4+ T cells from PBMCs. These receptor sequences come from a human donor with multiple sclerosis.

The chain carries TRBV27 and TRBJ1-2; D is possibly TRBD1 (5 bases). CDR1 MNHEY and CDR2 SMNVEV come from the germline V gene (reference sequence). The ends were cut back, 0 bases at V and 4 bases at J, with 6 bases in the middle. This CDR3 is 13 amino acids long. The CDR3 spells CASSLSRGYGYTF. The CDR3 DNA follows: TGTGCCAGCAGTTTATCTAGGGGCTATGGCTACACCTTC.

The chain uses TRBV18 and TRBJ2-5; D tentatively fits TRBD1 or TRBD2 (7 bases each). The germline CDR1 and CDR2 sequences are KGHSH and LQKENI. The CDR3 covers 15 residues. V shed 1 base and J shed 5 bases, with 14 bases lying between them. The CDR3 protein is CASSPRGGTDETQYF. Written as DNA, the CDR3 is TGTGCCAGCTCACCACGGGGAGGGACAGATGAGACCCAGTACTTC.

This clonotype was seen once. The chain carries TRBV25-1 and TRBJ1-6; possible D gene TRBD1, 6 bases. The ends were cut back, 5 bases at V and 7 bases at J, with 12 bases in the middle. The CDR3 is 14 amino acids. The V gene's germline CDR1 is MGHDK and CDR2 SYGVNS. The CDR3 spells CASSYGQLNSPLHF. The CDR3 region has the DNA TGTGCCAGCAGTTACGGACAGCTAAATTCACCCCTCCACTTT.

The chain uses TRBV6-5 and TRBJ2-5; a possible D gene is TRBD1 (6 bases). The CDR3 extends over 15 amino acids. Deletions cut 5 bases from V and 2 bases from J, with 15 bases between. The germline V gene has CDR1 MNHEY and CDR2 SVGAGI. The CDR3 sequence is CASSPYRGQQETQYF. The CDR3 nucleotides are TGTGCCAGCAGTCCCTATAGAGGACAGCAAGAGACCCAGTACTTC.

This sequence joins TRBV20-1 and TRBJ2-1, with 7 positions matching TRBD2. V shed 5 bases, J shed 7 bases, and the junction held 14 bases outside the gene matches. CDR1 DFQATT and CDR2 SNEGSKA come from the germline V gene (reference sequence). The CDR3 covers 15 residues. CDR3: CSAGPTGGTYNEQFF. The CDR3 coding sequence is TGCAGTGCTGGACCTACGGGGGGAACGTATAATGAGCAGTTCTTC.

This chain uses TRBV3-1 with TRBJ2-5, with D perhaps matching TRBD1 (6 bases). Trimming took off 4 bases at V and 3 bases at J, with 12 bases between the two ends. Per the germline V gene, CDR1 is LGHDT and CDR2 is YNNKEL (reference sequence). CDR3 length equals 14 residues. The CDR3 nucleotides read TGTGCCAGCAGCCTCAGGACAGCGAAAGAGACCCAGTACTTC. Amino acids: CASSLRTAKETQYF.

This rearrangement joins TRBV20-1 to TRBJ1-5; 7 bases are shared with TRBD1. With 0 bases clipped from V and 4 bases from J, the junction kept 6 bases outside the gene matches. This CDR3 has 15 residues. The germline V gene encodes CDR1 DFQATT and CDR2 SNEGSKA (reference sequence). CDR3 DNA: TGCAGTGCTAGAGATCGGGCGGACAGGAATCAGCCCCAGCATTTT. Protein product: CSARDRADRNQPQHF.

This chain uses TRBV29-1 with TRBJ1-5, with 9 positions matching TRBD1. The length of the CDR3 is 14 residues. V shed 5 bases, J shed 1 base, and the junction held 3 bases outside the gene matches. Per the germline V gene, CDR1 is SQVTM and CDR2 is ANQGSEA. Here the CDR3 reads CSVIGQGSNQPQHF. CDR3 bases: TGCAGCGTTATCGGACAGGGGAGCAATCAGCCCCAGCATTTT.

The CDR3 region has the DNA TGCAGCGTCGGACCGGGGGACGGGAACTTCTTC. Translation gives CSVGPGDGNFF. The chain combines TRBV29-1 with TRBJ2-1; the D gene is possibly TRBD2 (6 bases). The V and J ends lost 6 bases and 16 bases respectively, with 19 bases between them. The CDR3 has 11 amino acids. The V gene's germline CDR1 is SQVTM and CDR2 ANQGSEA.

CDR3 amino acids: CSASPGGGLNNEQFF. CDR3 nucleotide sequence: TGCAGTGCTAGCCCGGGCGGGGGCCTAAACAATGAGCAGTTCTTC. The rearrangement uses TRBV20-1 and TRBJ2-1; D is possibly TRBD2 (7 bases). CDR1 is DFQATT and CDR2 is SNEGSKA in the germline V gene (reference sequence). This CDR3 is built from 15 residues. Trimming shortened V by 3 bases and J by 5 bases, and 17 bases separated the two germline ends.

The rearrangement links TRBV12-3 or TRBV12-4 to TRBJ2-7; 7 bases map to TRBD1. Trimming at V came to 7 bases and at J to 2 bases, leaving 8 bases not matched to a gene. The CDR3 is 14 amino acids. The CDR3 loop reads CASTRGQATYEQYF. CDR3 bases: TGTGCCAGCACCCGAGGACAGGCCACCTACGAGCAGTACTTC.

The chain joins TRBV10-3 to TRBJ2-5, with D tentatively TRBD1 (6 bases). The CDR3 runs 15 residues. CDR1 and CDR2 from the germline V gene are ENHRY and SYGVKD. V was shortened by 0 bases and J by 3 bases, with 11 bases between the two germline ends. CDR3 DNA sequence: TGTGCCATCAGTGAGTCGGAACAGGGTGAAGAGACCCAGTACTTC. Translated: CAISESEQGEETQYF.

The CDR3, as DNA: TGTGCCTGGAGTCGAGGGGGTCAACTTGAGACCCAGTACTTC. Translation gives CAWSRGGQLETQYF. This chain uses TRBV30 with TRBJ2-5; the D gene is possibly TRBD1 (6 bases). The CDR3 runs to 14 residues. Trimming removed 2 bases from V and 5 bases from J, with 15 bases in between. The germline V gene encodes CDR1 GTSNPN and CDR2 SVGIG (reference sequence).

The DNA for the CDR3 is TGTGCCAGCAGCCAGGACAGTTTAAATCAGCCCCAGCATTTT. Its protein is CASSQDSLNQPQHF. This rearrangement joins TRBV3-1 to TRBJ1-5, with D maybe TRBD1 (6 bases). The CDR3 sequence is 14 residues long. The V end lost 3 bases, the J end lost 4 bases, and 10 bases lay between the germline ends. Germline CDR1 is LGHDT and CDR2 is YNNKEL (reference sequence).

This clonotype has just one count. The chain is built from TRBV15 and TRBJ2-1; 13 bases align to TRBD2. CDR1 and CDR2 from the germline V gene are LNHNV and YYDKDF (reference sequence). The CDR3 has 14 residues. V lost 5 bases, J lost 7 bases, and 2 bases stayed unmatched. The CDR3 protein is CATSGLAGVNEQFF. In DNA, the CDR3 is TGTGCCACCAGCGGACTAGCGGGGGTTAATGAGCAGTTCTTC.

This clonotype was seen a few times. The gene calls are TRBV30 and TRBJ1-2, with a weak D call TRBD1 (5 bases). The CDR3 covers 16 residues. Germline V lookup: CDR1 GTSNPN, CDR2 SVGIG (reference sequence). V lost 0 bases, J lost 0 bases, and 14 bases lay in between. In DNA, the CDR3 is TGTGCCTGGAGTGTTACCAGGGATCGAGCTAACTATGGCTACACCTTC. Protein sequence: CAWSVTRDRANYGYTF.

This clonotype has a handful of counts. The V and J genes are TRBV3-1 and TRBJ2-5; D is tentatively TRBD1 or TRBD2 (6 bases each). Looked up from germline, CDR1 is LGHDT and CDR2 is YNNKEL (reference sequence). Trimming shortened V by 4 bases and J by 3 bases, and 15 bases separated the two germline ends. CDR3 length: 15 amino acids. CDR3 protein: CASSPTSGGEETQYF. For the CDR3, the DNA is TGTGCCAGCAGCCCCACCTCCGGGGGCGAAGAGACCCAGTACTTC.